Included here is one TCR beta chain sequence, with context. Its antigen is currently unknown. The entry originates in a study of cytomegalovirus exposure and HLA in healthy donors. The overall study: Later analysis reported that the roughly 120 validation repertoires shared the platform of the roughly 710 first-cohort repertoires. Points from the study as a whole: The study recorded over 150 TCR beta chains that were cytomegalovirus-associated. Whilst most TCR sequences proved rare, a subset of public TCRs occurred across many donors.

The CDR3 is 16 amino acids. Germline V gene lookup returns CDR1 SNHLY and CDR2 FYNNEI. The V end lost 7 bases, the J end lost 4 bases, and 19 bases lay between the germline ends. Clones were read by immunoSEQ multiplex PCR, and TCRdb kept only the in-frame ones, dropping some. The data show approximately 280,000 clones, with around 86% seen just once and approximately 1% held by the top ten. The chain employs TRBV2 and TRBJ2-2; D is undetermined. This TCR was sampled from a woman aged 18-35 years in good health and CMV-seronegative. Sequencing used PBMCs. CDR3 region: CASTDPTLLLTGELFF. The DNA of the CDR3 is TGTGCCAGCACAGATCCGACACTGCTTCTCACCGGGGAGCTGTTTTTT.